The TCR beta chain under discussion was sequenced for a study of regulatory T cells in long-lasting Graves disease. Trimming cost V 6 bases and J 6 bases; bases outside gene matches: 4. This CDR3 region has 14 residues. Germline lookup yields CDR1 MNHEY and CDR2 SVGEGT. Specified time point: newly diagnosed GD, antithyroid drugs for less than 3 months. Extracted PBMC RNA gave rise to the TCR library. Arm-PCR of CDR3 regions and iRepertoire HTBI primers were used to build TCR beta libraries. From the multiplex PCR reads, TCRdb called clonotypes with MiXCR, one entry per CDR3 protein. The sample holds more than 450,000 distinct CDR3 sequences, 12% seen once. This clonotype occurred many times. These same records also appear under a second study, on T cells in Graves' hyperthyroidism and ophthalmopathy. From that paper: Thyroid ultrasound and orbital computed tomography, with clinical symptoms and serum thyroxine and TRAb, informed diagnoses.

The receptor's source is a woman aged 25 to 39 with Graves disease. The input for sequencing was peripheral blood mononuclear cells (PBMCs), taken at new diagnosis, from a patient treated with antithyroid drugs. The V gene is TRBV6-2 or TRBV6-3, the J gene TRBJ2-7, with 14 bases that match TRBD2. The CDR3 spells CASRGTSGRGEQYF. Written as DNA, the CDR3 is TGTGCCAGCAGGGGGACTAGCGGGAGAGGCGAGCAGTACTTC.